One TCR beta chain is described in this entry. Within the sample, other DNA sequences also encode this same CDR3. The data were obtained in a study of shared clonotypes between healthy human individuals. Trimming removed 2 bases from V and 5 bases from J; junction bases left unmatched: 2. The CDR3 runs 13 residues. Germline V gene lookup returns CDR1 SNHLY and CDR2 FYNNEI. Sequencing used immunoSEQ multiplex PCR; TCRdb keeps in-frame clones, though not all of them. The sample records some 2,000,000 clones, 90% to 96% being singletons. Material: naive CD4+ T cells sorted from blood. The subset: CD45RA+ positively selected. The TCR was taken from a young man in good health. This rearrangement joins TRBV2 to TRBJ1-1; TRBD1 matches 7 bases. In DNA, the CDR3 is TGTGCCAGCAGTGAACAGGGGGGAACTGAAGCTTTCTTT. Its protein is CASSEQGGTEAFF.